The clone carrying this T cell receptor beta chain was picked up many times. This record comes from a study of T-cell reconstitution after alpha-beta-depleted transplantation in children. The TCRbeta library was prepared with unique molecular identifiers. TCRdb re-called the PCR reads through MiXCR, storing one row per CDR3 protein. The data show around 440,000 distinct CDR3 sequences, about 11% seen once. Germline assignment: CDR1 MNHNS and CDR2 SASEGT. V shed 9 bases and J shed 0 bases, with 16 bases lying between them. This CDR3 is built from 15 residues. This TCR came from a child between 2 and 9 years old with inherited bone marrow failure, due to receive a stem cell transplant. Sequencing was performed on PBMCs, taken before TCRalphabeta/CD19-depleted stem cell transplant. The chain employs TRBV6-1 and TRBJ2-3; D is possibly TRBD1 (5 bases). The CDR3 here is CASSPTGASTDTQYF. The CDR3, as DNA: TGTGCCAGTAGTCCTACAGGTGCTAGCACAGATACGCAGTATTTT.